The clone carrying this T cell receptor (beta chain) showed up just a few times. The record originates from a study of human T cells and chemical hapten exposure. Germline V CDR1 and CDR2: DFQATT, SNEGSKA (reference sequence). After removal of 1 base from V and 9 bases from J, the junction contained 8 bases not matched to a gene. This CDR3 is built from 15 residues. TCRdb called the RACE reads again in MiXCR, with one record for every CDR3 protein. The sample consists of some 97,000 distinct CDR3 sequences, roughly 27% of them appearing once. Time point in this sample: patch test 3, about 24 weeks after DPC sensitization. Regarding treatment: therapeutic diphenylcyclopropenone sensitization with weekly scalp DPC.

This receptor was taken from a middle-aged man with alopecia areata. Some clones in this sample may be carry-over from other donors' samples. The specimen comprised whole blood, sampled in connection with sensitization to the hapten diphenylcyclopropenone (DPC). The rearrangement uses TRBV20-1 and TRBJ2-1; TRBD2 aligns across 11 bases. The CDR3: CSARVTSGSLFEQFF. DNA of the CDR3: TGCAGTGCTAGAGTAACTAGCGGGAGTTTGTTTGAGCAGTTCTTC.